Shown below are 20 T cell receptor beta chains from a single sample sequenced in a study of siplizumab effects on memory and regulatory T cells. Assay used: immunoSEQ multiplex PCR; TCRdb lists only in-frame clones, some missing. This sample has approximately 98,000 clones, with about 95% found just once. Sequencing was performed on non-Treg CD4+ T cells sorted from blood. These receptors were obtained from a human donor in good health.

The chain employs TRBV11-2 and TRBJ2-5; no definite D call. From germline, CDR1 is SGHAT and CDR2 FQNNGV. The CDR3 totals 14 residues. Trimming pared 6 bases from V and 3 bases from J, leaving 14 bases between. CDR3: CASSRSVGEETQYF. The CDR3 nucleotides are TGTGCCAGCAGTCGCTCGGTCGGTGAAGAGACCCAGTACTTC. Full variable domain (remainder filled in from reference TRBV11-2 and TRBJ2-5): EAGVAQSPRYKIIEKRQSVAFWCNPISGHATLYWYQQILGQGPKLLIQFQNNGVVDDSQLPKDRFSAERLKGVDSTLKIQPAKLEDSAVYLCASSRSVGEETQYFGPGTRLLVL.

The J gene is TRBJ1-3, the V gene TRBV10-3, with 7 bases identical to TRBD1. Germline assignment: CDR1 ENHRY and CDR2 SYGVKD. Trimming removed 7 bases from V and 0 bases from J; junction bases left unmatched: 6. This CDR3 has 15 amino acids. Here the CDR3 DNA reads TGTGCCATCAACCGGGACAGCCGCTCTGGAAACACCATATATTTT. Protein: CAINRDSRSGNTIYF.

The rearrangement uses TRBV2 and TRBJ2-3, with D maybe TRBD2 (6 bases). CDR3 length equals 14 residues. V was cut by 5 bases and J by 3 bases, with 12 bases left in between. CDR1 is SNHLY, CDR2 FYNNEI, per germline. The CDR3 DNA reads TGTGCCAGCAGTCCGGGACTGGTGACAGATACGCAGTATTTT. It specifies CASSPGLVTDTQYF.

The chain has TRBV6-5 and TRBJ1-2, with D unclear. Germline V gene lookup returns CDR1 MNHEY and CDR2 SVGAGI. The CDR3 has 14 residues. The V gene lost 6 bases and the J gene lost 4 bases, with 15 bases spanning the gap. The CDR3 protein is CASSSLGRVYGYTF. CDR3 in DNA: TGTGCCAGCAGCTCCCTTGGACGAGTCTATGGCTACACCTTC.

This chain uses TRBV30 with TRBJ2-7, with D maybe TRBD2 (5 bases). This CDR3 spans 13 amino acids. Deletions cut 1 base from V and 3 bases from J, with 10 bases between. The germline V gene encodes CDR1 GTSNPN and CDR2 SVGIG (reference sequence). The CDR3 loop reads CAWSAGIFYEQYF. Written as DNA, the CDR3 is TGTGCCTGGAGTGCCGGGATTTTCTACGAGCAGTACTTC.

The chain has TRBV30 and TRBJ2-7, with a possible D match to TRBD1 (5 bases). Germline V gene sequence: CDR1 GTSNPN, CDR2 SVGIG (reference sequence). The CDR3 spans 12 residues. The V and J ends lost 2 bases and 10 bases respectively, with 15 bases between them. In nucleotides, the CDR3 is TGTGCCTGGAGTTCCCCGACAGAGAGTCAGTACTTC. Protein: CAWSSPTESQYF.

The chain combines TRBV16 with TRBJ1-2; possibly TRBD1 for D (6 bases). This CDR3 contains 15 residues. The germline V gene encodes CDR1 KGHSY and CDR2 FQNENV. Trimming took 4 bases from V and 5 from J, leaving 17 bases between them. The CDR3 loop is CASSPHLDRDYGYTF. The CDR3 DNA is TGTGCCAGCAGCCCTCACTTGGACAGAGATTATGGCTACACCTTC.

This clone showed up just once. The CDR3 DNA is TGTGCCAGCAGTAGGGACCGACGAACAGATACGCAGTATTTT. Residues: CASSRDRRTDTQYF. The chain couples TRBV2 to TRBJ2-3, with D tentatively TRBD1 or TRBD2 (5 bases each). The CDR3 covers 14 residues. Trimming shortened V by 5 bases and J by 3 bases, and 12 bases separated the two germline ends. Germline CDR1 is SNHLY and CDR2 is FYNNEI.

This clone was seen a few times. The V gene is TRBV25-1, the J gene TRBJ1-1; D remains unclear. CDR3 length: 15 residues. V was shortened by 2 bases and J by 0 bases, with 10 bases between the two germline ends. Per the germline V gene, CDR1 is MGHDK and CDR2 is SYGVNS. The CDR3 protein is CASSEALGMNTEAFF. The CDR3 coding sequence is TGTGCCAGCAGTGAAGCTTTGGGCATGAACACTGAAGCTTTCTTT.

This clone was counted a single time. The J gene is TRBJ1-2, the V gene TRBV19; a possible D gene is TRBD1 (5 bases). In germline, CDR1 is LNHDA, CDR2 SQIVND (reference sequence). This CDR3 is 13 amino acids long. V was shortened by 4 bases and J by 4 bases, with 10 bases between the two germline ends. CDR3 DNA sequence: TGTGCCAGTAGTAGCGGGACCGTCTATGGCTACACCTTC. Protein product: CASSSGTVYGYTF.

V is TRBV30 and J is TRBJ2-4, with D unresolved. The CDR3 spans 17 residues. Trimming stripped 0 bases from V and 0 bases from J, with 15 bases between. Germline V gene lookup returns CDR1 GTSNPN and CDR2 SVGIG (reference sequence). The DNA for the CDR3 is TGTGCCTGGAGTGTACTACGAGCAGAAATAGCCAAAAACATTCAGTACTTC. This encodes CAWSVLRAEIAKNIQYF.

Written as DNA, the CDR3 is TGTGCCAGCAGCTTGGTGCTGACCCGGGGCACTGAAGCTTTCTTT. Translating it yields CASSLVLTRGTEAFF. The chain has TRBV5-6 and TRBJ1-1; D is undetermined. V lost 0 bases to trimming and J lost 4 bases, with 13 bases between them. Germline V gene data show CDR1 as SGHDT and CDR2 as YYEEEE. The CDR3 consists of 15 residues. The full variable domain, completed using reference TRBV5-6 and TRBJ1-1, is DAGVTQSPTHLIKTRGQQVTLRCSPKSGHDTVSWYQQALGQGPQFIFQYYEEEERQRGNFPDRFSGHQFPNYSSELNVNALLLGDSALYLCASSLVLTRGTEAFFGQGTRLTVV.

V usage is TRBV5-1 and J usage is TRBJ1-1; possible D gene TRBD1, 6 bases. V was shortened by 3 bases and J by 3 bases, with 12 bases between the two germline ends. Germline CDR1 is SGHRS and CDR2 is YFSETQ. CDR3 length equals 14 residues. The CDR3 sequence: CASSSRRGDTEAFF. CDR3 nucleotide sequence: TGCGCCAGCAGCTCCCGGAGGGGGGACACTGAAGCTTTCTTT. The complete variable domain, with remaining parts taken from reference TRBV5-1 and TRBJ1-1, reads KAGVTQTPRYLIKTRGQQVTLSCSPISGHRSVSWYQQTPGQGLQFLFEYFSETQRNKGNFPGRFSGRQFSNSRSEMNVSTLELGDSALYLCASSSRRGDTEAFFGQGTRLTVV.

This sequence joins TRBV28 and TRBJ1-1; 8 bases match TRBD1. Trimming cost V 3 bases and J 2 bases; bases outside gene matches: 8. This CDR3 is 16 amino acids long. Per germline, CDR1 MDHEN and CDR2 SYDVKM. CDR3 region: CASSFPGQGRNTEAFF. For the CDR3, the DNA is TGTGCCAGCAGTTTCCCCGGACAGGGTCGCAACACTGAAGCTTTCTTT. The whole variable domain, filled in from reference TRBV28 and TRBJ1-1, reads DVKVTQSSRYLVKRTGEKVFLECVQDMDHENMFWYRQDPGLGLRLIYFSYDVKMKEKGDIPEGYSVSREKKERFSLILESASTNQTSMYLCASSFPGQGRNTEAFFGQGTRLTVV.

CDR3 bases: TGTGCCTGGAGTGTCGGCAGGTGGAGAGGCTACACCTTC. It yields the protein CAWSVGRWRGYTF. The chain is built from TRBV30 and TRBJ1-2, with no clear D. Per germline, CDR1 GTSNPN and CDR2 SVGIG (reference sequence). Trimming cost V 0 bases and J 8 bases, with 13 bases left between them. The CDR3 has 13 residues.

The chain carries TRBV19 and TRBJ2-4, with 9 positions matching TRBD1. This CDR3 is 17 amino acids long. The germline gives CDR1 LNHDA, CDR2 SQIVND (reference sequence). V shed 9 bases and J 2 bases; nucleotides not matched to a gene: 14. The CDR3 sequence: CASTTWGQGFSKNIQYF. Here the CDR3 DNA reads TGTGCCAGCACAACGTGGGGACAGGGTTTTTCCAAAAACATTCAGTACTTC.

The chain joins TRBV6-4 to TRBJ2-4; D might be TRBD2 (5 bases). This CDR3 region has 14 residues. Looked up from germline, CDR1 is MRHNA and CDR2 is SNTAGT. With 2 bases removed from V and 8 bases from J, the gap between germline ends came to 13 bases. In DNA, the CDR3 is TGTGCCAGCAGTGACGTGTTGGGTAGCGACATTCAGTACTTC. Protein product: CASSDVLGSDIQYF.

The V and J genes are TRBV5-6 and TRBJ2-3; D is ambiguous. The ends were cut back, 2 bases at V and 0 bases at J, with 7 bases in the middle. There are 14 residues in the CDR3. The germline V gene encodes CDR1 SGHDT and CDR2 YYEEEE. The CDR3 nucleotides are TGTGCCAGCAGCTTATATGGGAGCACAGATACGCAGTATTTT. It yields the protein CASSLYGSTDTQYF.

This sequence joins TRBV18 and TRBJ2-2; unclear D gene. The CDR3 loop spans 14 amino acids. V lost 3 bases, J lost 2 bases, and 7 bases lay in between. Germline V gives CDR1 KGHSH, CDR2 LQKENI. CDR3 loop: CASSPGRNTGELFF. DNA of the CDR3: TGTGCCAGCTCACCGGGCCGAAACACCGGGGAGCTGTTTTTT.

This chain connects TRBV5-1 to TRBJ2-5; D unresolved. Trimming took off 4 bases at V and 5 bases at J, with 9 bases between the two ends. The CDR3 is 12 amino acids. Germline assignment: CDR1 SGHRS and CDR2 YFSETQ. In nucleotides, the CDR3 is TGCGCCAGCAGCCAGACACGGGAGACCCAGTACTTC. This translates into CASSQTRETQYF.